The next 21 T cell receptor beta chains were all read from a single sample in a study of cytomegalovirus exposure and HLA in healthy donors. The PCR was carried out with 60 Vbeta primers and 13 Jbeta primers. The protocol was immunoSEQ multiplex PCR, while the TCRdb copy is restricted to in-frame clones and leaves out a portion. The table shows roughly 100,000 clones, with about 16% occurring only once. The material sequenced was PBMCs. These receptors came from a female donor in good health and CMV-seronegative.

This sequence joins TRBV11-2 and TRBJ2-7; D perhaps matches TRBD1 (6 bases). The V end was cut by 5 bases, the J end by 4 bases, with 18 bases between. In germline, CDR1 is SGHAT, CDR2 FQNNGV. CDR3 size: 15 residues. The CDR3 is CASSHRDTELYEQYF. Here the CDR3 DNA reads TGTGCCAGCAGCCACCGGGACACGGAACTATACGAGCAGTACTTC.

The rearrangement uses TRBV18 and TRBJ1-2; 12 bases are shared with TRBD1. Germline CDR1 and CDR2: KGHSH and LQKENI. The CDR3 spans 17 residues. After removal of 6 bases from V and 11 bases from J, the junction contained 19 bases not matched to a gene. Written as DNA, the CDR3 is TGTGCCAGCTCGCCTGCCGGGACAGGGGGCGGCGTACGATGGTACACCTTC. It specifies CASSPAGTGGGVRWYTF. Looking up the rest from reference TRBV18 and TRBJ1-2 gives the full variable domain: NAGVMQNPRHLVRRRGQEARLRCSPMKGHSHVYWYRQLPEEGLKFMVYLQKENIIDESGMPKERFSAEFPKEGPSILRIQQVVRGDSAAYFCASSPAGTGGGVRWYTFGSGTRLTVV.

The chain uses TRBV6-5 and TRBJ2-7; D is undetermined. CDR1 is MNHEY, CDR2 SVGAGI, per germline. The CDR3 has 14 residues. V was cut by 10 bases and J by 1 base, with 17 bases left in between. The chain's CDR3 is CATFSPGSSYEQYF. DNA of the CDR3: TGTGCCACTTTTTCCCCCGGGTCATCCTACGAGCAGTACTTC.

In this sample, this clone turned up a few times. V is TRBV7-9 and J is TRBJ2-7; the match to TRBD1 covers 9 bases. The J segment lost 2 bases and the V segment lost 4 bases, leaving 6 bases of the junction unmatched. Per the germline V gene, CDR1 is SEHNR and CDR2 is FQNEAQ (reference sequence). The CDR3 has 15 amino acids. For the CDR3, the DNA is TGTGCCAGCAGCTCCGGGACAGGGATCGCCTACGAGCAGTACTTC. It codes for CASSSGTGIAYEQYF.

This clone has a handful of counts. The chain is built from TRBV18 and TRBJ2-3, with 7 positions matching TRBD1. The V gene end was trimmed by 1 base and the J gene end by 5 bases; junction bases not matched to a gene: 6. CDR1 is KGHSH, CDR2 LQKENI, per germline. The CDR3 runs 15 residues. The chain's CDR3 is CASSPQGASLDTQYF. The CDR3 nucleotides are TGTGCCAGCTCACCACAGGGGGCGTCTCTAGATACGCAGTATTTT.

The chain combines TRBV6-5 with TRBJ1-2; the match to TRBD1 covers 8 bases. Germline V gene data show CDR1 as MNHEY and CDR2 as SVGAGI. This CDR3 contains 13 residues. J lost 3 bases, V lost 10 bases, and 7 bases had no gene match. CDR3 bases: TGTGCCACCCTGGACAGGGAATACTATGGCTACACCTTC. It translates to CATLDREYYGYTF.

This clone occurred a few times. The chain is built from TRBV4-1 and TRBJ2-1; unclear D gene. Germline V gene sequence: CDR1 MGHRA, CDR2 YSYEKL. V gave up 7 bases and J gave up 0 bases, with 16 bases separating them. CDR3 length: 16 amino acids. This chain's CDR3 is CASTLEAASSYNEQFF. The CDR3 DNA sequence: TGCGCCAGCACCCTCGAGGCAGCGAGCTCCTACAATGAGCAGTTCTTC.

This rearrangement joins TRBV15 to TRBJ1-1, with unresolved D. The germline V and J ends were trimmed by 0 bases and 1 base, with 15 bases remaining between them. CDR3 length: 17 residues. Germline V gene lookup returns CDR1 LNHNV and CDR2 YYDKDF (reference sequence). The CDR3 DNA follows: TGTGCCACCAGCAGAGATCCGTCGAGGTTTACGAACACTGAAGCTTTCTTT. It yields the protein CATSRDPSRFTNTEAFF.

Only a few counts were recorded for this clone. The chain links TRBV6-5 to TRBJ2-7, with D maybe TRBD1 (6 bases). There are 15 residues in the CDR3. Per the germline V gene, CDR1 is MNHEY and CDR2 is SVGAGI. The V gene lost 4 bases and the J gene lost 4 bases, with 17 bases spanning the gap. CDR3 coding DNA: TGTGCCAGCAGTTTCGCCAGGGGTCCAAATTACGAGCAGTACTTC. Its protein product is CASSFARGPNYEQYF.

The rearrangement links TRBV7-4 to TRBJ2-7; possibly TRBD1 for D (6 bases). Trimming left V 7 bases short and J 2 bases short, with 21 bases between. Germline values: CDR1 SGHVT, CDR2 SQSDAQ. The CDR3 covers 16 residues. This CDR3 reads CASTPPPRDNPYEQYF. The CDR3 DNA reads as TGTGCCAGCACCCCCCCGCCCCGGGACAATCCCTACGAGCAGTACTTC.

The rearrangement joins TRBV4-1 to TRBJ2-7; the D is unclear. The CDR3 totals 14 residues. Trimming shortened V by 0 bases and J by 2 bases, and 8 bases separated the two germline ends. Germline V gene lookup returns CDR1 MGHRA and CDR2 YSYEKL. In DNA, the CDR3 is TGCGCCAGCAGCCAAGAACGAGATGCCTACGAGCAGTACTTC. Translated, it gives CASSQERDAYEQYF.

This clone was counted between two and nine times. Written as DNA, the CDR3 is TGCGCCAGCAGCTTGGTAGTGACAGGGGGCACTGAAGCTTTCTTT. Amino acid sequence: CASSLVVTGGTEAFF. The gene calls are TRBV5-1 and TRBJ1-1, with 9 positions matching TRBD1. Germline V CDR1 and CDR2: SGHRS, YFSETQ. The CDR3 length is 15 residues. With 0 bases clipped from V and 4 bases from J, the junction kept 4 bases outside the gene matches.

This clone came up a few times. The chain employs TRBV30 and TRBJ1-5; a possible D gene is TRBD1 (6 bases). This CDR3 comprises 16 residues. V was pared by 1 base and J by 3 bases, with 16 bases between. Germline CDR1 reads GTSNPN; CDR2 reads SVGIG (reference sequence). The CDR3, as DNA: TGTGCCTGGAGTGATCGAAAAAGGGACACCAATCAGCCCCAGCATTTT. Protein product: CAWSDRKRDTNQPQHF. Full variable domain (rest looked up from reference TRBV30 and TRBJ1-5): SQTIHQWPATLVQPVGSPLSLECTVEGTSNPNLYWYRQAAGRGLQLLFYSVGIGQISSEVPQNLSASRPQDRQFILSSKKLLLSDSGFYLCAWSDRKRDTNQPQHFGDGTRLSIL.

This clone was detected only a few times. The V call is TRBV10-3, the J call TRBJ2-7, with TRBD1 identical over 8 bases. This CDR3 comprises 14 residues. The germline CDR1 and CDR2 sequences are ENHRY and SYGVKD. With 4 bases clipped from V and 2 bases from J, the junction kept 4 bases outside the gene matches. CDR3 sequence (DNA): TGTGCCATCAGTGGTTTGGGACAGGCCTACGAGCAGTACTTC. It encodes CAISGLGQAYEQYF.

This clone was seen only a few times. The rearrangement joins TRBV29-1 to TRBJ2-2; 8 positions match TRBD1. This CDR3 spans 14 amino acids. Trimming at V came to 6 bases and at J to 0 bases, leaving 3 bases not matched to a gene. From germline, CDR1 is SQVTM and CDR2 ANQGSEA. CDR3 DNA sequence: TGCAGCGTCGGACAGGGAACGAACACCGGGGAGCTGTTTTTT. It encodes CSVGQGTNTGELFF.

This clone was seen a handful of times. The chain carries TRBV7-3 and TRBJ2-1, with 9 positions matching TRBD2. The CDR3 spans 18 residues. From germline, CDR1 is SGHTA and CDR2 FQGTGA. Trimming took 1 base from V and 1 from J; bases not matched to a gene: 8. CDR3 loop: CASSLRPVAGGSYNEQFF. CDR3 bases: TGTGCCAGCAGCTTAAGACCCGTGGCGGGAGGGTCCTACAATGAGCAGTTCTTC.

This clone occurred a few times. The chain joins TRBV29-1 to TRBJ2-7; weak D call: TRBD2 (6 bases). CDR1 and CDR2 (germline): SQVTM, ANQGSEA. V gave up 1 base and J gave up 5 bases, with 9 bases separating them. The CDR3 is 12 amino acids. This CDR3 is CSVEAGRNEQYF. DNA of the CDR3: TGCAGCGTTGAAGCCGGGAGAAACGAGCAGTACTTC.

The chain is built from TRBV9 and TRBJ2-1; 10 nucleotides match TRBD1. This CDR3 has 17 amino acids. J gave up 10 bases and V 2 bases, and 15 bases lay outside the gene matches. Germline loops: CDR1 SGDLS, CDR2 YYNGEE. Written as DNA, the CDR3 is TGTGCCAGCAGCGTCGACCTCTCCGGGACAGGGGACAGGGAGCAGTTCTTC. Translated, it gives CASSVDLSGTGDREQFF.

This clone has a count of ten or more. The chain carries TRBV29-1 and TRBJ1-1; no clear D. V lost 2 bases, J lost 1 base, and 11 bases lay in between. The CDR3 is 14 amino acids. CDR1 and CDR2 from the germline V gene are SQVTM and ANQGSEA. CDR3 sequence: CSVETQTPNTEAFF. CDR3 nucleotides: TGCAGCGTTGAAACCCAGACTCCGAACACTGAAGCTTTCTTT.

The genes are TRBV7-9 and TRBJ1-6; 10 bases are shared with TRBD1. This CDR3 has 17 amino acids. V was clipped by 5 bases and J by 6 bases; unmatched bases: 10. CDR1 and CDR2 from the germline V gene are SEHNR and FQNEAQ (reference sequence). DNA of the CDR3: TGTGCCAGCAGCCCCCCGGGACAGGGGCATCGTAATTCACCCCTCCACTTT. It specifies CASSPPGQGHRNSPLHF. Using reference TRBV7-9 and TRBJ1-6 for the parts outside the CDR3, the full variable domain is DTGVSQNPRHKITKRGQNVTFRCDPISEHNRLYWYRQTLGQGPEFLTYFQNEAQLEKSRLLSDRFSAERPKGSFSTLEIQRTEQGDSAMYLCASSPPGQGHRNSPLHFGNGTRLTVT.

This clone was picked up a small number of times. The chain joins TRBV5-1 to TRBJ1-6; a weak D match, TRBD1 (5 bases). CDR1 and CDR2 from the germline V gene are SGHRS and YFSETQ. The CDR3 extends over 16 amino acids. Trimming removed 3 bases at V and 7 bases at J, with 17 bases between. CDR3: CASSSRQQLSNSPLHF. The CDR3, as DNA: TGCGCCAGCAGCTCAAGACAGCAGTTGAGCAATTCACCCCTCCACTTT. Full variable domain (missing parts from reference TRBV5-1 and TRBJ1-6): KAGVTQTPRYLIKTRGQQVTLSCSPISGHRSVSWYQQTPGQGLQFLFEYFSETQRNKGNFPGRFSGRQFSNSRSEMNVSTLELGDSALYLCASSSRQQLSNSPLHFGNGTRLTVT.